The 30 T cell receptor beta chains below come from one sample, sequenced in a study of response to subunit inactivated influenza vaccine. TCRdb passed the RT-PCR reads through MiXCR, listing each CDR3 protein once. The sample has around 580,000 distinct CDR3 sequences, 13% to 15% seen once. This specimen was PBMCs from blood, taken approximately 12 days after vaccination. These receptors came from a man in his forties or fifties who received an inactivated influenza vaccine.

The chain has TRBV29-1 and TRBJ2-7; 8 bases align to TRBD2. V trimming: 3 bases; J trimming: 1 base; junction bases outside the gene matches: 5. Looked up from germline, CDR1 is SQVTM and CDR2 is ANQGSEA. The CDR3 consists of 14 residues. CDR3 in DNA: TGCAGCGTTGAGAGCGGGAGAGATTCCTACGAGCAGTACTTC. Translation gives CSVESGRDSYEQYF.

The sample holds a few counts of this clonotype. The rearrangement links TRBV20-1 to TRBJ2-6, with D unresolved. The germline V gene has CDR1 DFQATT and CDR2 SNEGSKA (reference sequence). Trimming took off 8 bases at V and 2 bases at J, with 13 bases between the two ends. This CDR3 region has 14 residues. CDR3 sequence: CSTYDRTGANVLTF. CDR3 DNA sequence: TGCAGTACCTACGACCGAACTGGGGCCAACGTCCTGACTTTC.

There are many counts of this clonotype. V usage is TRBV12-3 or TRBV12-4 and J usage is TRBJ2-6; D gene ambiguous. V was cut by 7 bases and J by 4 bases, with 8 bases left in between. The CDR3 sequence is 13 residues long. CDR3 amino acids: CASTPGGANVLTF. In nucleotides, the CDR3 is TGTGCCAGCACCCCCGGGGGGGCCAACGTCCTGACTTTC.

This clonotype was recorded a few times. The chain is built from TRBV20-1 and TRBJ2-5; 7 nucleotides agree with TRBD2. CDR3 length equals 13 residues. V was clipped by 5 bases and J by 5 bases; unmatched bases: 8. CDR1 and CDR2 from the germline V gene are DFQATT and SNEGSKA (reference sequence). CDR3 sequence: CSAAYGGGETQYF. Here the CDR3 DNA reads TGCAGTGCTGCCTATGGGGGGGGTGAGACCCAGTACTTC.

This clonotype has just a few counts. This sequence joins TRBV4-1 and TRBJ2-1; either TRBD1 or TRBD2 may supply D (6 bases each). The germline V gene has CDR1 MGHRA and CDR2 YSYEKL. Deletions cut 2 bases from V and 9 bases from J, with 17 bases between. The CDR3 consists of 15 residues. The CDR3 bases are TGCGCCAGCAGCCAACAAAGCTTGGGGGGCAGTGAGCAGTTCTTC. It encodes CASSQQSLGGSEQFF.

Only a few counts were recorded for this clonotype. The chain is built from TRBV7-6 and TRBJ2-7; 10 positions agree with TRBD2. The ends lost 1 base at V and 3 bases at J; junction bases unmatched: 3. This CDR3 is 15 amino acids long. CDR1 is SGHVS, CDR2 FNYEAQ, per germline. CDR3 in DNA: TGTGCCAGCAGCTTAGAGGTAGCGGGGGGCTACGAGCAGTACTTC. Translated: CASSLEVAGGYEQYF.

The chain recombines TRBV14 with TRBJ2-7; D may correspond to TRBD1 or TRBD2 (5 bases each). The germline V and J ends were trimmed by 3 bases and 5 bases, with 20 bases remaining between them. Germline V lookup: CDR1 SGHDN, CDR2 FVKESK. The CDR3 is made up of 16 amino acids. CDR3 loop: CASSQRTGTTANEQYF. The CDR3 nucleotides read TGTGCCAGCAGCCAGAGAACCGGGACGACGGCAAACGAGCAGTACTTC.

This clonotype turned up a few times. V gene TRBV15 combines with J gene TRBJ1-5; D call uncertain. Germline CDR1 LNHNV, CDR2 YYDKDF (reference sequence). This CDR3 region has 13 residues. V lost 3 bases, J lost 7 bases, and 10 bases lay in between. CDR3 loop: CATSSGQRQPQHF. CDR3 nucleotides: TGTGCCACCAGCAGCGGCCAGCGGCAGCCCCAGCATTTT.

The CDR3 sequence: CASSLGQGGRGYTF. CDR3 bases: TGTGCCAGCAGTTTAGGACAGGGGGGTCGAGGCTACACCTTC. The chain combines TRBV12-3 or TRBV12-4 with TRBJ1-2; TRBD1 aligns across 9 bases. Germline trimming cut 1 base from V and 8 bases from J; bases unmatched to any gene: 5. The CDR3 spans 14 residues.

The gene calls are TRBV5-1 and TRBJ2-1, with D uncertain. The CDR3 is made up of 14 amino acids. Germline loops: CDR1 SGHRS, CDR2 YFSETQ. V lost 0 bases and J lost 6, with 10 bases in between. The CDR3 loop reads CASSLDPPRNEQFF. The CDR3 coding sequence is TGCGCCAGCAGCTTGGATCCTCCTCGCAATGAGCAGTTCTTC.

This clonotype was picked up a small number of times. This chain links TRBV9 with TRBJ2-3; D remains ambiguous. Germline V gene data show CDR1 as SGDLS and CDR2 as YYNGEE. The CDR3 extends over 14 amino acids. Trimming stripped 3 bases from V and 2 bases from J, with 10 bases between. CDR3 sequence reads: CASSGAGATDTQYF. CDR3 sequence (DNA): TGTGCCAGCAGCGGAGCAGGAGCCACAGATACGCAGTATTTT.

This clonotype was detected a few times. The J gene is TRBJ2-3, the V gene TRBV19; 10 bases map to TRBD1. Losses at the gene ends were 3 bases for V and 7 bases for J; bases not matched to a gene: 7. CDR3 length: 15 amino acids. Germline CDR1 is LNHDA and CDR2 is SQIVND (reference sequence). In DNA, the CDR3 is TGTGCCAGTAGTATTTTTGGACAGGGGGTAAATACGCAGTATTTT. Protein: CASSIFGQGVNTQYF.

The chain couples TRBV10-2 to TRBJ2-1; D call uncertain. The CDR3 covers 10 residues. Trimming cost V 9 bases and J 9 bases, with 9 bases left between them. Germline lookup yields CDR1 WSHSY and CDR2 SAAADI. CDR3 DNA: TGCGCCAGGAGGAAGGGTGAGCAGTTCTTC. Translated, it gives CARRKGEQFF.

This clonotype was seen many times. This chain uses TRBV12-3 or TRBV12-4 with TRBJ2-2, with D unresolved. This CDR3 contains 12 residues. Trimming stripped 6 bases from V and 6 bases from J, with 8 bases between. CDR3 sequence (DNA): TGTGCCAGCAGGTCCCTCGCCGGGGAGCTGTTTTTT. Protein product: CASRSLAGELFF.

About this clonotype itself: Its ends do not fully match the called genes, so a read error is possible. The V gene is TRBV18, the J gene TRBJ2-3; D may be TRBD1 (5 bases). The CDR3 sequence is 15 residues long. CDR1 KGHSH and CDR2 LQKENI come from the germline V gene. The CDR3 DNA reads TGTGCCAGCTCACCACCGACAGAAAACACAGAGACGCAGTATTTT. It encodes CASSPPTENTETQYF.

This clonotype has a handful of counts. V usage is TRBV20-1 and J usage is TRBJ2-7; the D is unclear. V lost 2 bases to trimming and J lost 6 bases, with 20 bases between them. The CDR3 is 15 amino acids. In germline, CDR1 is DFQATT, CDR2 SNEGSKA (reference sequence). The CDR3 region is CSARTLRVLVAEQYF. CDR3 nucleotide sequence: TGCAGTGCTAGAACCCTAAGGGTTTTGGTGGCCGAGCAGTACTTC.

The chain employs TRBV20-1 and TRBJ2-1; 8 positions match TRBD1. V shed 3 bases and J 8 bases; nucleotides not matched to a gene: 3. Germline loops: CDR1 DFQATT, CDR2 SNEGSKA (reference sequence). The CDR3 consists of 12 residues. CDR3 in DNA: TGCAGTGCTAGGACAGGGGTTGATGAGCAGTTCTTC. This encodes CSARTGVDEQFF.

In its sample, this clonotype was seen a few times. This chain links TRBV21-1 with TRBJ2-3; the table's TRBD1 call for D was not verified on the DNA. TRBV21-1 corresponds to a pseudogene. The CDR3 has 14 amino acids. CDR3 coding DNA: TGTGCCAGCCCCCCAGGGTATAACACAGATACGCAGTATTTT. It encodes CASPPGYNTDTQYF.

This chain joins TRBV12-3 or TRBV12-4 and TRBJ2-1; 7 nucleotides agree with TRBD1. The CDR3 is 16 amino acids. V dropped 1 base and J dropped 5; count of bases not matched to a gene: 8. This CDR3 is CASSLGTGEWDNEQFF. Written as DNA, the CDR3 is TGTGCCAGCAGTTTAGGCACAGGGGAGTGGGACAATGAGCAGTTCTTC.

This clonotype was seen a few times. V and J are TRBV6-2 or TRBV6-3 and TRBJ2-7; D is unresolved. Trimming removed 0 bases from V and 3 bases from J, with 6 bases in between. Germline CDR1 and CDR2: MNHEY and SVGEGT. CDR3 length: 13 residues. The CDR3 protein is CASSYSLNYEQYF. CDR3 sequence (DNA): TGTGCCAGCAGTTACTCTCTGAACTACGAGCAGTACTTC.

This clonotype was found a few times. This chain joins TRBV6-1 and TRBJ1-3; D ambiguous. The V gene lost 6 bases and the J gene lost 4 bases, with 22 bases spanning the gap. CDR1 and CDR2 (germline): MNHNS, SASEGT. This CDR3 is 17 amino acids long. CDR3 DNA: TGTGCCAGCAGCGTCTCCCAGCTCCTCACGAGCGGAAACACCATATATTTT. As protein: CASSVSQLLTSGNTIYF.

The genes are TRBV7-6 and TRBJ2-1; 9 bases map to TRBD2. Germline CDR1 and CDR2: SGHVS and FNYEAQ. V was pared by 1 base and J by 8 bases, with 9 bases of the junction left unmatched. The CDR3 loop spans 16 amino acids. The CDR3 DNA reads as TGTGCCAGCAGCTTAGATCCTAGCGGGACTGGGGATGAGCAGTTCTTC. This encodes CASSLDPSGTGDEQFF.

The V gene is TRBV20-1, the J gene TRBJ2-7; possible D gene TRBD1, 5 bases. The CDR3 extends over 12 amino acids. V dropped 3 bases and J dropped 3 bases, with 9 bases sitting between them. Germline CDR1 DFQATT, CDR2 SNEGSKA (reference sequence). The CDR3 DNA reads TGCAGTGCTAGGCCCCAGGGCTACGAGCAGTACTTC. Its protein is CSARPQGYEQYF.

This chain connects TRBV6-2 or TRBV6-3 to TRBJ2-7, with 9 bases lining up with TRBD2. Germline V gives CDR1 MNHEY, CDR2 SVGEGT. This CDR3 is 13 amino acids long. The trim removed 8 bases at V and 2 bases at J, leaving 4 bases unmatched. The CDR3 loop reads CASGRTSAYEQYF. The CDR3 bases are TGTGCCAGCGGTAGGACTAGCGCCTACGAGCAGTACTTC.

This clonotype has just a few counts. The CDR3 DNA reads TGTGCCAGCAGCTTAGTGCCTAGCGGGGATCTTTTGAACACCGGGGAGCTGTTTTTT. Residues: CASSLVPSGDLLNTGELFF. The chain is built from TRBV7-2 and TRBJ2-2, with 9 positions matching TRBD2. The trim removed 1 base at V and 1 base at J, leaving 10 bases unmatched. This CDR3 region has 19 residues. Germline V gene lookup returns CDR1 SGHTA and CDR2 FQGNSA.

This clonotype was counted between two and nine times. V and J are TRBV9 and TRBJ2-1; TRBD2 matches 9 bases. Trimming at V came to 0 bases and at J to 5 bases, leaving 9 bases not matched to a gene. The CDR3 has 17 amino acids. Looked up from germline, CDR1 is SGDLS and CDR2 is YYNGEE. CDR3 residues: CASSVALIAGANNEQFF. DNA of the CDR3: TGTGCCAGCAGCGTAGCTTTGATAGCGGGAGCGAACAATGAGCAGTTCTTC.

The J gene is TRBJ2-7, the V gene TRBV2; 9 nucleotides match TRBD2. Germline V lookup: CDR1 SNHLY, CDR2 FYNNEI. The CDR3 has 18 amino acids. J lost 2 bases, V lost 8 bases, and 19 bases had no gene match. The CDR3 DNA reads TGTGCCAGCCGCGGGAGGGGGACCGTGAGGAGGGGCCCCTACGAGCAGTACTTC. This codes for CASRGRGTVRRGPYEQYF.

CDR3 sequence: CATSDLGQGAYNEQFF. The CDR3 DNA is TGTGCCACCAGTGATTTGGGACAGGGGGCCTACAATGAGCAGTTCTTC. The chain links TRBV24-1 to TRBJ2-1; 10 nucleotides agree with TRBD1. From germline, CDR1 is KGHDR and CDR2 SFDVKD. The CDR3 loop spans 16 amino acids. Trimming cost V 0 bases and J 2 bases; bases outside gene matches: 0.

There are a few counts of this clonotype. J is TRBJ1-3 and V is TRBV11-2; TRBD1 matches 7 bases. Germline V lookup: CDR1 SGHAT, CDR2 FQNNGV. V shed 4 bases, J shed 0 bases, and the junction held 9 bases outside the gene matches. The CDR3 has 17 amino acids. The CDR3 is CASSSGRGGYSGNTIYF. CDR3 DNA sequence: TGTGCCAGCAGCTCCGGCCGAGGGGGCTACTCTGGAAACACCATATATTTT.

The CDR3 sequence is CASSQGGQEQFF. CDR3 DNA sequence: TGTGCCAGCAGCCAAGGGGGGCAAGAGCAGTTCTTC. The chain links TRBV4-2 to TRBJ2-1; weak D call: TRBD1 (6 bases). Trimming took off 1 base at V and 10 bases at J, with 8 bases between the two ends. CDR1 is LGHNA and CDR2 is YNFKEQ in the germline V gene. The CDR3 has 12 residues.